A selection of T cell receptor beta chains follows, all from one sample in a study of blood T cell repertoires in COVID-19. Measured with immunoSEQ multiplex PCR; TCRdb has only the in-frame clones, and not every one. This repertoire shows approximately 250,000 clones, about four fifths found once; its top ten account for about 4%. The sequenced sample was peripheral blood. The receptor set was obtained from a man in his fifties with acute or convalescent COVID-19. Each CDR3 is given with its conserved first and last residue. Each record gives: CDR3 protein, clone size, J gene, V gene. The size of a clone is reported for some rows only, either as once, few or many, or as a class for expanded clones.

CDR3 protein: CASSLSIEEFGYTF; clone size: .; J gene: TRBJ1-2; V gene: TRBV7-9
CDR3 protein: CASSSWGVSSNEKLFF; clone size: .; J gene: TRBJ1-4; V gene: TRBV5-6
CDR3 protein: CASSDSGRKLSYNEQFF; clone size: .; J gene: TRBJ2-1; V gene: TRBV6-1
CDR3 protein: CASSQGEGSRNTIYF; clone size: .; J gene: TRBJ1-3; V gene: TRBV3-1/TRBV3-2
CDR3 protein: CASSSQDTNTDTQYF; clone size: .; J gene: TRBJ2-3; V gene: TRBV6-1
CDR3 protein: CASSRQGFEASGFYEQYF; clone size: .; J gene: TRBJ2-7; V gene: TRBV11-2
CDR3 protein: CASGLPMGQGAHSNQPQHF; clone size: .; J gene: TRBJ1-5; V gene: TRBV12-5
CDR3 protein: CASSRGRGNTEAFF; clone size: once; J gene: TRBJ1-1; V gene: TRBV11-1
CDR3 protein: CATSDPLAELYNEQFF; clone size: .; J gene: TRBJ2-1; V gene: TRBV24-1
CDR3 protein: CASSLVGTPQETQYF; clone size: .; J gene: TRBJ2-5; V gene: TRBV5-6
CDR3 protein: CSVLQGGTYEQYF; clone size: .; J gene: TRBJ2-7; V gene: TRBV29-1
CDR3 protein: CSALAAWGLPATQYF; clone size: once; J gene: TRBJ2-3; V gene: TRBV29-1
CDR3 protein: CAAGTENSPLHF; clone size: .; J gene: TRBJ1-6; V gene: TRBV27
CDR3 protein: CASSEWAGGTGNTIYF; clone size: .; J gene: TRBJ1-3; V gene: TRBV6-1
CDR3 protein: CSASSQTRDGYTF; clone size: .; J gene: TRBJ1-2; V gene: TRBV20-1
CDR3 protein: CSVRTGTTDTQYF; clone size: once; J gene: TRBJ2-3; V gene: TRBV29-1
CDR3 protein: CAISWTGETYEQYF; clone size: .; J gene: TRBJ2-7; V gene: TRBV10-3
CDR3 protein: CASRAQSNSPLHF; clone size: .; J gene: TRBJ1-6; V gene: TRBV25-1
CDR3 protein: CASGTLYNEQFF; clone size: .; J gene: TRBJ2-1; V gene: TRBV9
CDR3 protein: CSVESQTEKEAFF; clone size: .; J gene: TRBJ1-1; V gene: TRBV29-1
CDR3 protein: CASSLVRGGDYTF; clone size: .; J gene: TRBJ1-2; V gene: TRBV12-3/TRBV12-4
CDR3 protein: CASSTDSENEQFF; clone size: .; J gene: TRBJ2-1; V gene: TRBV6-6
CDR3 protein: CASSFGNSPLHF; clone size: .; J gene: TRBJ1-6; V gene: TRBV7-9
CDR3 protein: CASSPGAGANVLTF; clone size: few; J gene: TRBJ2-6; V gene: TRBV3-1/TRBV3-2
CDR3 protein: CASSSQRDFADTQYF; clone size: few; J gene: TRBJ2-3; V gene: TRBV5-1
CDR3 protein: CASSSRKQGRFSYNEQFF; clone size: .; J gene: TRBJ2-1; V gene: TRBV27
CDR3 protein: CASGSGTASPNEQFF; clone size: .; J gene: TRBJ2-1; V gene: TRBV12-5
CDR3 protein: CASSTQDRGEKNTEAFF; clone size: .; J gene: TRBJ1-1; V gene: TRBV5-1
CDR3 protein: CASSSTRQGVPFF; clone size: once; J gene: TRBJ2-1; V gene: TRBV14
CDR3 protein: CASKEGRTLANEKLFF; clone size: once; J gene: TRBJ1-4; V gene: TRBV19
CDR3 protein: CAWSVAGAQNYGYTF; clone size: .; J gene: TRBJ1-2; V gene: TRBV30
CDR3 protein: CASSPGTGRETQYF; clone size: .; J gene: TRBJ2-5; V gene: TRBV5-1
CDR3 protein: CASSSTATTNEKLFF; clone size: .; J gene: TRBJ1-4; V gene: TRBV5-6
CDR3 protein: CASSLIGRATEAFF; clone size: .; J gene: TRBJ1-1; V gene: TRBV5-8
CDR3 protein: CASSPRRRQGLGDTIYF; clone size: .; J gene: TRBJ1-3; V gene: TRBV5-6
CDR3 protein: CASSLDLPAKQYF; clone size: .; J gene: TRBJ2-7; V gene: TRBV11-2
CDR3 protein: CASSEALRRYMNTEAFF; clone size: .; J gene: TRBJ1-1; V gene: TRBV6-1
CDR3 protein: CASSRAPGGYGYTF; clone size: .; J gene: TRBJ1-2; V gene: TRBV7-9
CDR3 protein: CASSPRTGLETQYF; clone size: .; J gene: TRBJ2-5; V gene: TRBV18
CDR3 protein: CASSISNEQFF; clone size: .; J gene: TRBJ2-1; V gene: TRBV19
CDR3 protein: CASSKGRLTNEKLFF; clone size: .; J gene: TRBJ1-4; V gene: TRBV21-1
CDR3 protein: CASGSGRAANVLTF; clone size: .; J gene: TRBJ2-6; V gene: TRBV27
CDR3 protein: CASSLLQGRSEAFF; clone size: .; J gene: TRBJ1-1; V gene: TRBV5-1
CDR3 protein: CASSIGNTNEKLFF; clone size: once; J gene: TRBJ1-4; V gene: TRBV19
CDR3 protein: CASSEKTGVGGYTF; clone size: once; J gene: TRBJ1-2; V gene: TRBV5-1
CDR3 protein: CASSLGGASNYGYTF; clone size: .; J gene: TRBJ1-2; V gene: TRBV18
CDR3 protein: CASSKSGGRYNEQFF; clone size: .; J gene: TRBJ2-1; V gene: TRBV5-1
CDR3 protein: CASSLRNWPGANDNSPLHF; clone size: .; J gene: TRBJ1-6; V gene: TRBV5-8
CDR3 protein: CASSLNTGAGYNEQFF; clone size: .; J gene: TRBJ2-1; V gene: TRBV5-1
CDR3 protein: CASSSWGHLTDTQYF; clone size: .; J gene: TRBJ2-3; V gene: TRBV11-2